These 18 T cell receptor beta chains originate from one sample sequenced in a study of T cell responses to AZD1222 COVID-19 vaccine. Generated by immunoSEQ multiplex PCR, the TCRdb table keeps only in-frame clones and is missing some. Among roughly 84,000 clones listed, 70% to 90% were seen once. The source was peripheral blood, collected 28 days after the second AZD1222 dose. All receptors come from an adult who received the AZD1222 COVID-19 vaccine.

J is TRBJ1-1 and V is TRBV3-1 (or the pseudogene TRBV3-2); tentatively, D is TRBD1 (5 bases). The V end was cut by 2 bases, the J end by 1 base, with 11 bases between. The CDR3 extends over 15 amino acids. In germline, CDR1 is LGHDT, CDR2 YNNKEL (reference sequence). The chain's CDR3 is CASSQRWRGNTEAFF. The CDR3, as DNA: TGTGCCAGCAGCCAACGTTGGAGGGGGAACACTGAAGCTTTCTTT.

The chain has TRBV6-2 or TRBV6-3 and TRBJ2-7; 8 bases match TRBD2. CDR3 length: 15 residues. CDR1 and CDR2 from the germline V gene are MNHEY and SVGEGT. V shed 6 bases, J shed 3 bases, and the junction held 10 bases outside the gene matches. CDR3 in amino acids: CASSLLRGGYYEQYF. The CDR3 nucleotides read TGTGCCAGCAGCCTCCTACGGGGGGGCTACTACGAGCAGTACTTC.

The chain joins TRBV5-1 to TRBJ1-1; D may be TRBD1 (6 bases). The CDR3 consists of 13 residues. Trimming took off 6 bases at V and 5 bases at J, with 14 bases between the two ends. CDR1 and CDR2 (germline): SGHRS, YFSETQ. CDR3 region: CASTRAGVTEAFF. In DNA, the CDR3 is TGCGCCAGCACCCGGGCAGGGGTTACTGAAGCTTTCTTT.

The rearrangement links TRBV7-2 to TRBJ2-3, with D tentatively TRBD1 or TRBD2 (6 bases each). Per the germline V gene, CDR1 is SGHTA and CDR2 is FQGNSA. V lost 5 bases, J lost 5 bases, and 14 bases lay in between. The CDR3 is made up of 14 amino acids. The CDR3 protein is CASSAGGRIDTQYF. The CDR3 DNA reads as TGTGCCAGCAGCGCCGGGGGCCGAATAGATACGCAGTATTTT. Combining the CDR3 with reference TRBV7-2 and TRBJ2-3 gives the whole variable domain GAGVSQSPSNKVTEKGKDVELRCDPISGHTALYWYRQSLGQGLEFLIYFQGNSAPDKSGLPSDRFSAERTGGSVSTLTIQRTQQEDSAVYLCASSAGGRIDTQYFGPGTRLTVL.

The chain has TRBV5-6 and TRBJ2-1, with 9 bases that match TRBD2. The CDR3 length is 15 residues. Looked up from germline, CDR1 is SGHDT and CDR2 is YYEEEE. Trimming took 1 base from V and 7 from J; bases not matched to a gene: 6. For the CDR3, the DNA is TGTGCCAGCAGCTTGTTCCTAGCGGGATGGAATGAGCAGTTCTTC. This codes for CASSLFLAGWNEQFF. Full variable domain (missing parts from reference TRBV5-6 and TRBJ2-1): DAGVTQSPTHLIKTRGQQVTLRCSPKSGHDTVSWYQQALGQGPQFIFQYYEEEERQRGNFPDRFSGHQFPNYSSELNVNALLLGDSALYLCASSLFLAGWNEQFFGPGTRLTVL.

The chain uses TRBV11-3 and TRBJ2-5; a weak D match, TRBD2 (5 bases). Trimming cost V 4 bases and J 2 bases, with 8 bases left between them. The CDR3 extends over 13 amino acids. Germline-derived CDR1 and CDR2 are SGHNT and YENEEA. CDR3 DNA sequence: TGTGCCAGCAGCTCCGGGATACAAGAGACCCAGTACTTC. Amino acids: CASSSGIQETQYF.

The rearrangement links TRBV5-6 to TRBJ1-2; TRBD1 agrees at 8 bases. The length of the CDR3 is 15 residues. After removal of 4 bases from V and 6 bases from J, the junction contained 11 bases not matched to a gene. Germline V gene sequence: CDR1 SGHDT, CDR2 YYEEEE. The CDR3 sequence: CASSQNGQGLHGYTF. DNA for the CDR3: TGTGCCAGCAGCCAAAACGGACAGGGCCTCCATGGCTACACCTTC.

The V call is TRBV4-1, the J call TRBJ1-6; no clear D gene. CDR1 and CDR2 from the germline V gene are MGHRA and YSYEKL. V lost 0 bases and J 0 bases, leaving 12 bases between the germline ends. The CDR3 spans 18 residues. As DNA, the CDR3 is TGCGCCAGCAGCCAAGAGGTCAGAGAGAGCTCCTATAATTCACCCCTCCACTTT. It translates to CASSQEVRESSYNSPLHF.

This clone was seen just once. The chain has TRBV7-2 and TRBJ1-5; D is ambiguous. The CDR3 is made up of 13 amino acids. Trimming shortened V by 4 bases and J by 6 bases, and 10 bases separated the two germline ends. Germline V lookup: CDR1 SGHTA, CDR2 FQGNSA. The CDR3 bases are TGTGCCAGCAGCTCAGAGAAGGGTCAGCCCCAGCATTTT. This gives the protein CASSSEKGQPQHF.

The CDR3 is CASSMARGWAYEQFF. CDR3 in DNA: TGTGCCAGTAGTATGGCCAGGGGGTGGGCCTATGAGCAGTTCTTC. The chain couples TRBV19 to TRBJ2-1; 7 bases match TRBD1. Germline trimming cut 3 bases from V and 8 bases from J; bases unmatched to any gene: 10. This CDR3 has 15 amino acids. CDR1 is LNHDA, CDR2 SQIVND, per germline (reference sequence).

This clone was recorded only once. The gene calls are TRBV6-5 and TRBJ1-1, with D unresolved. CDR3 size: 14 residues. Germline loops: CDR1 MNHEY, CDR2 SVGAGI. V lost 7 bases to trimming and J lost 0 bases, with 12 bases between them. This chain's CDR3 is CASKAVLLNTEAFF. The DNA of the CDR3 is TGTGCCAGCAAGGCAGTCCTCCTGAACACTGAAGCTTTCTTT.

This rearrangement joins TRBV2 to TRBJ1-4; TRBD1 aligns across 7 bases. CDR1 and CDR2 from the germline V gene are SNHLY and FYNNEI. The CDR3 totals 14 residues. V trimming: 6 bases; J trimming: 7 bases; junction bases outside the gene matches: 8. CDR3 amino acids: CASRPQGGVEKLFF. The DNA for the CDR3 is TGTGCCAGCAGACCTCAGGGGGGGGTTGAAAAACTGTTTTTT.

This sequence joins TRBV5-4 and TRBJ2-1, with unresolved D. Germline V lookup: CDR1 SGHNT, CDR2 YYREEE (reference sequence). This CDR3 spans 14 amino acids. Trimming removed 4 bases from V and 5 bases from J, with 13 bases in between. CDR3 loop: CASSPGYQDNEQFF. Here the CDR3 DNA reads TGTGCCAGCAGCCCCGGGTATCAGGACAATGAGCAGTTCTTC.

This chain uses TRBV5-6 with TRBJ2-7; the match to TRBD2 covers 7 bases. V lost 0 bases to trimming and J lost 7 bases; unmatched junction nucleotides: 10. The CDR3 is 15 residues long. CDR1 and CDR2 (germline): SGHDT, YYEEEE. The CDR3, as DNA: TGTGCCAGCAGCTTGGCCGGGGGGAGTCCTGGAGAGCAGTACTTC. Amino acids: CASSLAGGSPGEQYF.

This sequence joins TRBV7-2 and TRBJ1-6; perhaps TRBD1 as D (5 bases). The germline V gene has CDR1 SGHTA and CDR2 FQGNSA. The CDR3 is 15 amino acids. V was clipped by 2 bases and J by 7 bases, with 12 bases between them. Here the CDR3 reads CASSLFQGENSPLHF. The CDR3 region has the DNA TGTGCCAGCAGCTTATTTCAGGGTGAAAATTCACCCCTCCACTTT. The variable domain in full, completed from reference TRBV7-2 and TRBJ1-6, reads GAGVSQSPSNKVTEKGKDVELRCDPISGHTALYWYRQSLGQGLEFLIYFQGNSAPDKSGLPSDRFSAERTGGSVSTLTIQRTQQEDSAVYLCASSLFQGENSPLHFGNGTRLTVT.

In DNA form, the CDR3 reads TGTGCCAGTAGTAATGGGGTTAACACCGGGGAGCTGTTTTTT. Protein sequence: CASSNGVNTGELFF. The rearrangement joins TRBV19 to TRBJ2-2; no definite D call. Germline-derived CDR1 and CDR2 are LNHDA and SQIVND (reference sequence). This CDR3 comprises 14 residues. Deletions cut 4 bases from V and 2 bases from J, with 8 bases between. Filled out from reference TRBV19 and TRBJ2-2, the complete variable domain reads DGGITQSPKYLFRKEGQNVTLSCEQNLNHDAMYWYRQDPGQGLRLIYYSQIVNDFQKGDIAEGYSVSREKKESFPLTVTSAQKNPTAFYLCASSNGVNTGELFFGEGSRLTVL.

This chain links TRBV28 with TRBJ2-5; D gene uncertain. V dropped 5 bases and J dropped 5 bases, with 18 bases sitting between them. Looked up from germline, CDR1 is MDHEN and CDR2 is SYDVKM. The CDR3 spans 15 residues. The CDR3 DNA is TGTGCCAGCAGTCCTAGACGCAAACAAACGGAGACCCAGTACTTC. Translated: CASSPRRKQTETQYF. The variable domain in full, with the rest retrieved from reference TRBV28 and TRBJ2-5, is DVKVTQSSRYLVKRTGEKVFLECVQDMDHENMFWYRQDPGLGLRLIYFSYDVKMKEKGDIPEGYSVSREKKERFSLILESASTNQTSMYLCASSPRRKQTETQYFGPGTRLLVL.

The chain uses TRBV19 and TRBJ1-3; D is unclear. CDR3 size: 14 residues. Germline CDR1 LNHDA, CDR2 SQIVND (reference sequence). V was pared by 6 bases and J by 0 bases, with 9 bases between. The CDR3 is CASRPPDSGNTIYF. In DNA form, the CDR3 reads TGTGCCAGTAGACCCCCCGACTCTGGAAACACCATATATTTT.